These 18 T cell receptor beta chains were sequenced from one sample in a study of cytomegalovirus exposure and HLA in healthy donors. The PCR had 60 Vbeta and 13 Jbeta primers. Sequenced by immunoSEQ multiplex PCR; TCRdb stores in-frame clones only, minus some. The sample gives over 140,000 clones, 80% of which show up once; less than 3% is in the top ten. The sample was PBMCs. The receptor source for this set is a man aged 45-65 years in good health and CMV-seronegative.

In this sample, this clone turned up a few times. V is TRBV29-1 and J is TRBJ1-1; no clear D. The CDR3 is made up of 11 amino acids. Germline assignment: CDR1 SQVTM and CDR2 ANQGSEA. Trimming removed 3 bases at V and 7 bases at J, with 9 bases between. The CDR3 reads CSVETYDEAFF. The CDR3, as DNA: TGCAGCGTTGAGACATACGATGAAGCTTTCTTT.

V gene TRBV2 combines with J gene TRBJ2-4; 9 nucleotides agree with TRBD2. Per the germline V gene, CDR1 is SNHLY and CDR2 is FYNNEI. The CDR3 has 13 amino acids. V was clipped by 6 bases and J by 9 bases; unmatched bases: 6. The CDR3 bases are TGTGCCAGCAGGGGCGGGGGGGCTGCCATTCAGTACTTC. This codes for CASRGGGAAIQYF.

The CDR3 nucleotides are TGTGCCAGCAGCTGGGGACAGTTCAACACTGAAGCTTTCTTT. This encodes CASSWGQFNTEAFF. The chain links TRBV11-3 to TRBJ1-1; 7 bases match TRBD1. The germline gives CDR1 SGHNT, CDR2 YENEEA. V shed 4 bases and J 2 bases; nucleotides not matched to a gene: 4. The CDR3 spans 14 residues.

CDR3 nucleotide sequence: TGTGCCAGCAGCGCAATGTCGGGGGGACGTTGGACCCAGTACTTC. Amino acid sequence: CASSAMSGGRWTQYF. The V gene is TRBV9, the J gene TRBJ2-5, with TRBD2 matching over 7 bases. Germline CDR1 SGDLS, CDR2 YYNGEE. Germline trimming cut 3 bases from V and 7 bases from J; bases unmatched to any gene: 12. The CDR3 contains 15 residues.

This clone was seen more than once but under ten times. Different DNA sequences within this sample yield the same CDR3. The chain links TRBV6-5 to TRBJ1-5, with D uncertain. V was clipped by 2 bases and J by 4 bases, with 6 bases between them. CDR3 length: 13 residues. Germline V lookup: CDR1 MNHEY, CDR2 SVGAGI. The DNA for the CDR3 is TGTGCCAGCAGTTACGGCAGAAATCAGCCCCAGCATTTT. Translation: CASSYGRNQPQHF.

The chain is built from TRBV25-1 and TRBJ2-7; 11 positions match TRBD2. Losses at the gene ends were 3 bases for V and 2 bases for J; bases not matched to a gene: 6. The CDR3 contains 16 residues. Germline values: CDR1 MGHDK, CDR2 SYGVNS. The CDR3 DNA follows: TGTGCCAGCAGTGACACCATTAGCGGGAGGGCCTACGAGCAGTACTTC. As protein: CASSDTISGRAYEQYF.

The rearrangement links TRBV19 to TRBJ1-6; perhaps TRBD1 as D (6 bases). Trimming took 7 bases from V and 7 from J, leaving 20 bases between them. There are 16 residues in the CDR3. The germline CDR1 and CDR2 sequences are LNHDA and SQIVND (reference sequence). CDR3 region: CASNPTGKVRNSPLHF. CDR3 nucleotide sequence: TGTGCCAGTAACCCAACAGGGAAAGTGCGGAATTCACCCCTCCACTTT.

The rearrangement uses TRBV7-2 and TRBJ2-5; no firm D call. Germline loops: CDR1 SGHTA, CDR2 FQGNSA. This CDR3 has 14 residues. The V end lost 5 bases, the J end lost 5 bases, and 15 bases lay between the germline ends. DNA of the CDR3: TGTGCCAGCAGCCCCCGATCAATCCAGGAGACCCAGTACTTC. It yields the protein CASSPRSIQETQYF.

The chain employs TRBV4-1 and TRBJ2-1; perhaps TRBD1 as D (5 bases). Germline V gives CDR1 MGHRA, CDR2 YSYEKL. V gave up 4 bases and J gave up 4 bases, with 8 bases separating them. The CDR3 contains 13 residues. The CDR3 bases are TGCGCCAGCAGCCCTCCAGGGTACAATGAGCAGTTCTTC. It codes for CASSPPGYNEQFF.

This clone has only one observation. The gene calls are TRBV7-6 and TRBJ2-2; 9 bases match TRBD1. Germline-derived CDR1 and CDR2 are SGHVS and FNYEAQ. The CDR3 sequence is 17 residues long. Losses at the gene ends were 5 bases for V and 4 bases for J; bases not matched to a gene: 11. The DNA of the CDR3 is TGTGCCAGCAGCGTATCCCGGGACAGGGTTCCCACCGGGGAGCTGTTTTTT. Its translation: CASSVSRDRVPTGELFF. The full variable domain, completed using reference TRBV7-6 and TRBJ2-2, is GAGVSQSPRYKVTKRGQDVALRCDPISGHVSLYWYRQALGQGPEFLTYFNYEAQQDKSGLPNDRFSAERPEGSISTLTIQRTEQRDSAMYRCASSVSRDRVPTGELFFGEGSRLTVL.

The chain combines TRBV2 with TRBJ1-4; maybe TRBD1 (5 bases). The CDR3 runs to 15 residues. Per the germline V gene, CDR1 is SNHLY and CDR2 is FYNNEI. V was pared by 1 base and J by 2 bases, with 8 bases between. DNA of the CDR3: TGTGCCAGCAGTGAAGAGGGGCTCACTAATGAAAAACTGTTTTTT. This translates into CASSEEGLTNEKLFF.

This chain uses TRBV6-4 with TRBJ1-6; TRBD1 might be the D (5 bases). This CDR3 is 15 amino acids long. V lost 6 bases, J lost 0 bases, and 9 bases lay in between. Germline V gene data show CDR1 as MRHNA and CDR2 as SNTAGT. The CDR3 region is CASRTESSYNSPLHF. The CDR3 bases are TGTGCCAGCAGGACAGAAAGCTCCTATAATTCACCCCTCCACTTT.

The gene calls are TRBV27 and TRBJ1-2, with 11 positions matching TRBD1. The V and J ends lost 4 bases and 7 bases, in that order; junction bases with no gene match: 5. The CDR3 loop spans 14 amino acids. Germline V gene data show CDR1 as MNHEY and CDR2 as SMNVEV (reference sequence). The CDR3 region is CASSSRDRGFGYTF. DNA of the CDR3: TGTGCCAGCAGTTCCCGGGACAGGGGGTTTGGCTACACCTTC.

In DNA form, the CDR3 reads TGCAGCTGTGCCCCGGAGGACTATGGCTACACCTTC. Amino acid sequence: CSCAPEDYGYTF. The chain recombines TRBV29-1 with TRBJ1-2; D gene unclear. In germline, CDR1 is SQVTM, CDR2 ANQGSEA. Trimming cost V 8 bases and J 3 bases, with 13 bases left between them. The CDR3 loop spans 12 amino acids.

The chain recombines TRBV5-1 with TRBJ1-2; tentatively, D is TRBD1 (5 bases). Germline V gene data show CDR1 as SGHRS and CDR2 as YFSETQ. The CDR3 is 15 residues long. The V end lost 5 bases, the J end lost 0 bases, and 14 bases lay between the germline ends. The CDR3 here is CASREGPRANYGYTF. The CDR3 region has the DNA TGCGCCAGCAGGGAGGGACCGAGAGCTAACTATGGCTACACCTTC.

The rearrangement links TRBV5-6 to TRBJ2-5; possible D gene TRBD1, 6 bases. The V gene's germline CDR1 is SGHDT and CDR2 YYEEEE. V was trimmed by 4 bases and J by 2 bases, leaving 15 bases between them. The length of the CDR3 is 15 residues. The CDR3 sequence is CASSQDRGEQETQYF. CDR3 nucleotides: TGTGCCAGCAGCCAGGACAGAGGTGAACAAGAGACCCAGTACTTC.

This chain uses TRBV7-2 with TRBJ2-2; no definite D call. Looked up from germline, CDR1 is SGHTA and CDR2 is FQGNSA. There are 13 residues in the CDR3. Deletions cut 5 bases from V and 6 bases from J, with 10 bases between. The CDR3 DNA is TGTGCCAGCAGCCCCACTCCCCCCGGGGAGCTGTTTTTT. This codes for CASSPTPPGELFF.

This clone was picked up one time. V gene TRBV27 combines with J gene TRBJ2-3; 9 bases match TRBD2. Trimming took 6 bases from V and 7 from J; bases not matched to a gene: 17. The CDR3 is 17 residues long. CDR1 and CDR2 (germline): MNHEY, SMNVEV (reference sequence). Here the CDR3 DNA reads TGTGCCAGCAGCTCCCTAAGAGGCGGGAGGGCCGCTAATACGCAGTATTTT. Residues: CASSSLRGGRAANTQYF.